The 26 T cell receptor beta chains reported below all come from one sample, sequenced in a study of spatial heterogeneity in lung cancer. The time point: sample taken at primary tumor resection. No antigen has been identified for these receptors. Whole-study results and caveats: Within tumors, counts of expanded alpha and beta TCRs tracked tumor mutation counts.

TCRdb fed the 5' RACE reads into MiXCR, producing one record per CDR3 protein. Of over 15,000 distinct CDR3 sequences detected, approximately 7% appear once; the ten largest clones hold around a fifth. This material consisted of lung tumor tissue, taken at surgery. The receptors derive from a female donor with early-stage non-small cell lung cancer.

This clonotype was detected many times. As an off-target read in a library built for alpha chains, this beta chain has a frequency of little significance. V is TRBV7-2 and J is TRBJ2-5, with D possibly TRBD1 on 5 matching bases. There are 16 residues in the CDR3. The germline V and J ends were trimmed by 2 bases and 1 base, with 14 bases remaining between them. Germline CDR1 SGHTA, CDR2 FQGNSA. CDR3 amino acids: CASSLSPSQGQETQYF. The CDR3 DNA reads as TGTGCCAGCAGCTTATCACCGAGCCAGGGCCAAGAGACCCAGTACTTC.

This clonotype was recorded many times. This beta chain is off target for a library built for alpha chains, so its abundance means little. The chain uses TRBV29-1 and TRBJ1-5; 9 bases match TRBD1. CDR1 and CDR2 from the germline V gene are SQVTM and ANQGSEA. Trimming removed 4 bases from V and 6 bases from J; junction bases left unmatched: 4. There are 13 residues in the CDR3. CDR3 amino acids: CSVGDRVSQPQHF. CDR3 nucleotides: TGCAGCGTTGGGGACAGGGTATCTCAGCCCCAGCATTTT. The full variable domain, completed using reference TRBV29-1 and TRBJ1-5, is SAVISQKPSRDICQRGTSLTIQCQVDSQVTMMFWYRQQPGQSLTLIATANQGSEATYESGFVIDKFPISRPNLTFSTLTVSNMSPEDSSIYLCSVGDRVSQPQHFGDGTRLSIL.

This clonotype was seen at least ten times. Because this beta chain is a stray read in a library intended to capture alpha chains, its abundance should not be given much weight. CDR3 loop: CASSRGDTQYF. The CDR3 nucleotides are TGTGCCAGCTCCAGGGGAGATACGCAGTATTTT. The V gene is TRBV9, the J gene TRBJ2-3; perhaps TRBD1 as D (6 bases). This CDR3 spans 11 amino acids. The ends were cut back, 7 bases at V and 5 bases at J, with 8 bases in the middle. The V gene's germline CDR1 is SGDLS and CDR2 YYNGEE.

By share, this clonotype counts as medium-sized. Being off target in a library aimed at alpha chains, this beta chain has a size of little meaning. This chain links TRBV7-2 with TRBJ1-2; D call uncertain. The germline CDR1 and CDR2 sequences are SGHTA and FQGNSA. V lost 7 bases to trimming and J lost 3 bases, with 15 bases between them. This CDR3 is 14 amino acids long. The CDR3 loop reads CASILSSGYYGYTF. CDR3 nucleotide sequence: TGTGCCAGCATCTTGAGCTCCGGGTACTATGGCTACACCTTC.

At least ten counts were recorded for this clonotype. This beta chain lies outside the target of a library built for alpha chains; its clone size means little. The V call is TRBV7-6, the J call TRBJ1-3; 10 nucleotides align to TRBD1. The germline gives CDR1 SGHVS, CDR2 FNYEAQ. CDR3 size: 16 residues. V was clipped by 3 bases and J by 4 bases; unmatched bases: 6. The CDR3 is CASSFGTGASGNTIYF. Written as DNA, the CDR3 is TGTGCCAGCAGCTTCGGGACAGGGGCCTCCGGAAACACCATATATTTT. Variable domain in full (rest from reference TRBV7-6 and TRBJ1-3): GAGVSQSPRYKVTKRGQDVALRCDPISGHVSLYWYRQALGQGPEFLTYFNYEAQQDKSGLPNDRFSAERPEGSISTLTIQRTEQRDSAMYRCASSFGTGASGNTIYFGEGSWLTVV.

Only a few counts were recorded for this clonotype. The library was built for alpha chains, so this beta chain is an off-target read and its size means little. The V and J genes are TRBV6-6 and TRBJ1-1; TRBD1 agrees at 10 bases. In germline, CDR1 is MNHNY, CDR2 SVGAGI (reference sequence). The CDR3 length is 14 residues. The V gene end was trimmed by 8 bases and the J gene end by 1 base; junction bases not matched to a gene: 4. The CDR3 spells CASGTGAGNTEAFF. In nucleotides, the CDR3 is TGTGCCAGCGGGACAGGGGCTGGGAACACTGAAGCTTTCTTT.

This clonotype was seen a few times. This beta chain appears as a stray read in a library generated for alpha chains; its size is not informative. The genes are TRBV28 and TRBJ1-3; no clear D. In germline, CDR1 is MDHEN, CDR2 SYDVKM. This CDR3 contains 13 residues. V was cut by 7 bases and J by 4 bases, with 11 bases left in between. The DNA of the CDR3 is TGTGCCAGCACACGGCCGGACGGAAACACCATATATTTT. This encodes CASTRPDGNTIYF.

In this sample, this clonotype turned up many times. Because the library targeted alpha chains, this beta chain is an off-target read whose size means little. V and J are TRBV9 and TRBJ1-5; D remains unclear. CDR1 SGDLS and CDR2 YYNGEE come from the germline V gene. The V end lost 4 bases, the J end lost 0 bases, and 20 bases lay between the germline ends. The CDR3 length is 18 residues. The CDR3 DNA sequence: TGTGCCAGCAGCTTCCCAAATTTGGTGATTTATAGCAATCAGCCCCAGCATTTT. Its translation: CASSFPNLVIYSNQPQHF.

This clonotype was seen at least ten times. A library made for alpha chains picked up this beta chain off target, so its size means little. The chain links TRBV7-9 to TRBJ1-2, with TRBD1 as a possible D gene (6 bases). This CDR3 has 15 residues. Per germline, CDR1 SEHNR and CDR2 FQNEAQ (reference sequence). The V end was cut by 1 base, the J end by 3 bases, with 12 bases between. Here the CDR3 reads CASSLVTQGYYGYTF. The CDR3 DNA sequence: TGTGCCAGCAGCTTAGTTACCCAGGGGTACTATGGCTACACCTTC.

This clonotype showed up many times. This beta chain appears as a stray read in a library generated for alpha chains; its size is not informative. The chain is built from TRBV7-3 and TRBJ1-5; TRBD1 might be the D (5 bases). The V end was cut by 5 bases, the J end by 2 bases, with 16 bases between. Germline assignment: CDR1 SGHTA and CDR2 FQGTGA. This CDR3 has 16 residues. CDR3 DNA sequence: TGTGCCAGCAGCGCTAGGACCCAGGGTGGCAATCAGCCCCAGCATTTT. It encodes CASSARTQGGNQPQHF.

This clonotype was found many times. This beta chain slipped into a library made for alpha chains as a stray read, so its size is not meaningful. This CDR3 is CASSFPGQMEKKLFF. Here the CDR3 DNA reads TGTGCCAGCAGCTTCCCGGGACAGATGGAGAAAAAACTGTTTTTT. The chain combines TRBV7-9 with TRBJ1-4; 7 bases agree with TRBD1. The V gene's germline CDR1 is SEHNR and CDR2 FQNEAQ (reference sequence). V was clipped by 3 bases and J by 9 bases; unmatched bases: 10. CDR3 length: 15 residues. The variable domain in full, completed from reference TRBV7-9 and TRBJ1-4, reads DTGVSQNPRHKITKRGQNVTFRCDPISEHNRLYWYRQTLGQGPEFLTYFQNEAQLEKSRLLSDRFSAERPKGSFSTLEIQRTEQGDSAMYLCASSFPGQMEKKLFFGSGTQLSVL.

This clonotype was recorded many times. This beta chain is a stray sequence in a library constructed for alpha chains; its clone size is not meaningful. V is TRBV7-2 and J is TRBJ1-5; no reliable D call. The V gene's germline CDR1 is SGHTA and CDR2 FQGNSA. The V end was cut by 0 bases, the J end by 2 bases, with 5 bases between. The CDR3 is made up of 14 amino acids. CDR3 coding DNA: TGTGCCAGCAGCTTAGCCAAGGGCAATCAGCCCCAGCATTTT. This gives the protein CASSLAKGNQPQHF.

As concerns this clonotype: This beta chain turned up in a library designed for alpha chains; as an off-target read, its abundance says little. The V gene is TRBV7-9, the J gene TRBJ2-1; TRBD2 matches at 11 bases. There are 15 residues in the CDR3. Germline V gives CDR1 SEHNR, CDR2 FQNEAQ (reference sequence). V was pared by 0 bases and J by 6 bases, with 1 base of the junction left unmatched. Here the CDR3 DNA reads TGTGCCAGCAGCTTAGCGACTAGCGGGGTCAATGAGCAGTTCTTC. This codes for CASSLATSGVNEQFF.

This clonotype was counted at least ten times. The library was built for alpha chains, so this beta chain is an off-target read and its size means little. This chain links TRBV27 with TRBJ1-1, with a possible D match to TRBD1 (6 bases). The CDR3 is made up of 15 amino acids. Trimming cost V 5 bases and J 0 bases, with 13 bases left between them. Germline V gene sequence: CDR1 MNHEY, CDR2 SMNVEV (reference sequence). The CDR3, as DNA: TGTGCCAGCAGTCCTCCGGACAGATTGAACACTGAAGCTTTCTTT. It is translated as CASSPPDRLNTEAFF.

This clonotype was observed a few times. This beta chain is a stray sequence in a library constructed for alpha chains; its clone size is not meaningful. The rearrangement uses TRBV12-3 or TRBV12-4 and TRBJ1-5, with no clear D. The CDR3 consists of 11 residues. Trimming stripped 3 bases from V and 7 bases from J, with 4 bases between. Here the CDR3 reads CASSLSQPQHF. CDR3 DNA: TGTGCCAGCAGTTTGTCCCAGCCCCAGCATTTT.

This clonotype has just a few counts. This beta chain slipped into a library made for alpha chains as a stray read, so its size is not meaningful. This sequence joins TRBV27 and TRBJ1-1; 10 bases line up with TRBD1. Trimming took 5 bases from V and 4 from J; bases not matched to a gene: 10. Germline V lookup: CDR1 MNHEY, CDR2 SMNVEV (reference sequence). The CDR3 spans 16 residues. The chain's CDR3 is CASSKGQGIGGTEAFF. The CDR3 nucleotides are TGTGCCAGCAGTAAGGGACAGGGGATTGGAGGCACTGAAGCTTTCTTT.

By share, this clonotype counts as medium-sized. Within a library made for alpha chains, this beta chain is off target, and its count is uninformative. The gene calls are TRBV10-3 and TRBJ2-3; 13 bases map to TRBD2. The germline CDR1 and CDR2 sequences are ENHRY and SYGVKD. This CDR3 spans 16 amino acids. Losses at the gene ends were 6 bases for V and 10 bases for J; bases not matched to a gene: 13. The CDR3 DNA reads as TGTGCCATCAGGCAAGGACTAGCGGGGGCAAGTGACTCGCAGTATTTT. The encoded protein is CAIRQGLAGASDSQYF.

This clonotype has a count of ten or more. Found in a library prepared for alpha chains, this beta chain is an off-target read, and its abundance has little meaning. In DNA, the CDR3 is TGTGCCAGCAGCTTAGAATTCTCTGGAAACACCATATATTTT. As protein: CASSLEFSGNTIYF. The chain has TRBV7-9 and TRBJ1-3; no definite D call. This CDR3 has 14 amino acids. The germline V gene encodes CDR1 SEHNR and CDR2 FQNEAQ (reference sequence). V lost 1 base and J 0 bases, leaving 4 bases between the germline ends.

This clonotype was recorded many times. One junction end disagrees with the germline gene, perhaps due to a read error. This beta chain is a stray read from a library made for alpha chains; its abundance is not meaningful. CDR3: CASNVDGAGGDNEQFF. The CDR3, as DNA: TGTGCCAGCAACGTAGACGGAGCGGGGGGAGACAATGAGCAGTTCTTC. This chain uses TRBV9 with TRBJ2-1, with 9 positions matching TRBD2. The CDR3 covers 16 residues. Germline V gene lookup returns CDR1 SGDLS and CDR2 YYNGEE. Looking up the rest from reference TRBV9 and TRBJ2-1 gives the full variable domain: DSGVTQTPKHLITATGQRVTLRCSPRSGDLSVYWYQQSLDQGLQFLIQYYNGEERAKGNILERFSAQQFPDLHSELNLSSLELGDSALYFCASNVDGAGGDNEQFFGPGTRLTVL.

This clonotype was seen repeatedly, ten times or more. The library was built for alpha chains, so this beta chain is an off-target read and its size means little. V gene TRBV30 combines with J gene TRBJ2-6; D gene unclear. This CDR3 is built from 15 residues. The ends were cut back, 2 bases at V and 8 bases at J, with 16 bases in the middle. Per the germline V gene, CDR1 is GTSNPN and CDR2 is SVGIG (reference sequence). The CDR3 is CAWSPDTSRTNVLTF. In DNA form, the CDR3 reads TGTGCCTGGAGTCCCGATACCTCGAGGACCAACGTCCTGACTTTC.

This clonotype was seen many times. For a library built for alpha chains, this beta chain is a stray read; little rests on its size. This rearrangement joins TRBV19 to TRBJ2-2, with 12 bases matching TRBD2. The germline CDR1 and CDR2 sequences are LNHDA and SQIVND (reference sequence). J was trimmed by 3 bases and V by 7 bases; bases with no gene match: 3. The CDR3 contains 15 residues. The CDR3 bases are TGTGCCAGTACCCGACTAGCGGGGGACACCGGGGAGCTGTTTTTT. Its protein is CASTRLAGDTGELFF.

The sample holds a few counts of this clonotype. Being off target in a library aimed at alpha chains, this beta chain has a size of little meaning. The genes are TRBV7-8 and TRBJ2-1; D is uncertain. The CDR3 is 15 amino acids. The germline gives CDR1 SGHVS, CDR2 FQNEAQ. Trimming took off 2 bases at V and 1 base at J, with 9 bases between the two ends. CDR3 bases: TGTGCCAGCAGCTTAACGCCCGTTTCCTACAATGAGCAGTTCTTC. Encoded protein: CASSLTPVSYNEQFF.

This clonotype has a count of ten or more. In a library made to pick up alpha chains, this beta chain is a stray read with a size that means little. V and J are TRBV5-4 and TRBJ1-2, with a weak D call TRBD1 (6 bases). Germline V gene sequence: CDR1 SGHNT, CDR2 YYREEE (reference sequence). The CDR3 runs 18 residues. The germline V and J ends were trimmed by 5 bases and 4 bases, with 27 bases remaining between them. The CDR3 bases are TGTGCCAGCAGGTGGGGGCACAATACTGGCAGGCCTTTCTATGGCTACACCTTC. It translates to CASRWGHNTGRPFYGYTF.

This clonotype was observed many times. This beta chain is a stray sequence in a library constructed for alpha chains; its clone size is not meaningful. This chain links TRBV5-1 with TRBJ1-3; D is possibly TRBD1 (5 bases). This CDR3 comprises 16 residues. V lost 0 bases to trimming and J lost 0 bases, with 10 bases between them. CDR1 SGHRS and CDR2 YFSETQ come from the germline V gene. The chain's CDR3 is CASSLVSGLSGNTIYF. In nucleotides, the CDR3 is TGCGCCAGCAGCTTGGTCTCAGGGCTCTCTGGAAACACCATATATTTT.

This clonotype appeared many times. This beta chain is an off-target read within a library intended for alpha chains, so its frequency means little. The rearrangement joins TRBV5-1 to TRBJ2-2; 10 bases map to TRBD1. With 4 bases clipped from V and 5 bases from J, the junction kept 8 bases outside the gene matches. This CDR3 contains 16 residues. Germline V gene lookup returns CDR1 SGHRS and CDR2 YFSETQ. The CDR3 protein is CASSPRGTGETGELFF. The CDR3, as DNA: TGCGCCAGCAGCCCCCGTGGGACAGGGGAGACCGGGGAGCTGTTTTTT. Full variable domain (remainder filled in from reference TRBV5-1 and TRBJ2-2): KAGVTQTPRYLIKTRGQQVTLSCSPISGHRSVSWYQQTPGQGLQFLFEYFSETQRNKGNFPGRFSGRQFSNSRSEMNVSTLELGDSALYLCASSPRGTGETGELFFGEGSRLTVL.

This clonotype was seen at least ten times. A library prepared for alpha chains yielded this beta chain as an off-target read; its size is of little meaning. The CDR3 loop is CASSGGAVGVEDTQYF. Written as DNA, the CDR3 is TGTGCCAGCAGTGGAGGTGCCGTGGGCGTCGAAGATACGCAGTATTTT. The chain joins TRBV28 to TRBJ2-3; maybe TRBD2 (5 bases). Germline-derived CDR1 and CDR2 are MDHEN and SYDVKM. This CDR3 comprises 16 residues. The V gene lost 5 bases and the J gene lost 5 bases, with 20 bases spanning the gap.